The 2 T cell receptor beta chains reported below all come from one sample, sequenced in a study of blood T cell repertoires in COVID-19. Only in-frame clones appear in the TCRdb table, and some are missing; sequencing was by immunoSEQ multiplex PCR. The sample holds over 150,000 clones, 87% seen once. Input material: PBMCs or T cells enriched from blood (not recorded which). These receptors were obtained from a woman under 40 who had recovered from COVID-19.

The chain has TRBV19 and TRBJ1-2; possibly TRBD1 for D (5 bases). CDR1 and CDR2 (germline): LNHDA, SQIVND (reference sequence). The V gene lost 4 bases and the J gene lost 6 bases, with 12 bases spanning the gap. The CDR3 extends over 13 amino acids. CDR3 DNA sequence: TGTGCCAGTAGTACCCGATTGGGGCATGGCTACACCTTC. It codes for CASSTRLGHGYTF.

The chain employs TRBV7-8 and TRBJ2-7; 7 bases match TRBD2. Looked up from germline, CDR1 is SGHVS and CDR2 is FQNEAQ. The CDR3 loop spans 14 amino acids. Trimming took 1 base from V and 1 from J; bases not matched to a gene: 1. The CDR3 loop reads CASSLEAGSYEQYF. Here the CDR3 DNA reads TGTGCCAGCAGCTTAGAAGCGGGGTCCTACGAGCAGTACTTC.